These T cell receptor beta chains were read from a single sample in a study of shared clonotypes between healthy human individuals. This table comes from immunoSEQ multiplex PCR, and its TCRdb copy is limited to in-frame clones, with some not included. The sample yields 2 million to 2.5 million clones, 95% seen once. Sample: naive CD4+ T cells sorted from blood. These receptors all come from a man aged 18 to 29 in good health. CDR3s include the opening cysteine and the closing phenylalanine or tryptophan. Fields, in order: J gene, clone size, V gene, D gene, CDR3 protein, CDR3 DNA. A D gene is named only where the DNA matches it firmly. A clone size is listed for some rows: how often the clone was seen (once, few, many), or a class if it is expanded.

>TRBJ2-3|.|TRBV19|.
CASSMPGRSGTDTQYF
TGTGCCAGTAGTATGCCCGGGAGATCAGGAACAGATACGCAGTATTTT
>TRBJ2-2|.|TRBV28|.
CATQAVNTGELFF
TGTGCCACCCAGGCGGTGAACACCGGGGAGCTGTTTTTT
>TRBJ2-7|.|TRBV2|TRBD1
CASSVDRVGLSEQYF
TGTGCCAGCAGTGTGGACAGGGTGGGTCTTAGCGAGCAGTACTTC
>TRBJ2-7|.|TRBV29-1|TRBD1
CSVYDRGRSYEQYF
TGCAGCGTGTACGACAGGGGCCGTTCTTACGAGCAGTACTTC
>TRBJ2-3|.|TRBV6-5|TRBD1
CASSYSATGRADTQYF
TGTGCCAGCAGTTACTCCGCGACAGGGCGGGCAGATACGCAGTATTTT
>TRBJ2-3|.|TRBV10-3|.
CAISDLDPDTQYF
TGTGCCATCAGTGACCTAGATCCAGATACGCAGTATTTT
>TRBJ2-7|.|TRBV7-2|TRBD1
CASSLRPGQGGYEQYF
TGTGCCAGCAGCTTGAGGCCGGGACAGGGCGGTTACGAGCAGTACTTC
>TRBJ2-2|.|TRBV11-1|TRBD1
CASSLAGGYGELFF
TGTGCCAGCAGCTTAGCAGGGGGCTACGGGGAGCTGTTTTTT
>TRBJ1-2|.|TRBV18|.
CASSLDTGLSYGYTF
TGTGCCAGCTCACTTGACACGGGGCTCAGCTATGGCTACACCTTC
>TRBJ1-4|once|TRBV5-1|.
CASSRGATNEKLFF
TGCGCCAGCAGCCGGGGTGCAACTAATGAAAAACTGTTTTTT
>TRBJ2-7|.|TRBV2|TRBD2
CASSEEAGGAYEQYF
TGTGCCAGCAGTGAGGAAGCGGGGGGTGCCTACGAGCAGTACTTC
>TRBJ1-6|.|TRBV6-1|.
CASSEARRGSPLHF
TGTGCCAGCAGTGAAGCGCGTCGAGGGTCACCCCTCCACTTT
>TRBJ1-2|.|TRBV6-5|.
CASSYSNRDRRTF
TGTGCCAGCAGTTACTCGAATCGGGACCGCCGAACCTTC
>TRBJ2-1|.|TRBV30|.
CAWEGFAARFF
TGTGCCTGGGAGGGATTCGCGGCCCGGTTCTTC
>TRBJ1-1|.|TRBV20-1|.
CSARGQTEAFF
TGCAGTGCAAGAGGACAGACTGAAGCTTTCTTT
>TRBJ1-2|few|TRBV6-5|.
CASSRGEANYGYTF
TGTGCCAGCAGTAGGGGGGAAGCTAACTATGGCTACACCTTC
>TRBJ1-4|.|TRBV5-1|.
CASSLLGADEKLFF
TGCGCCAGCAGCTTGCTAGGGGCGGATGAAAAACTGTTTTTT
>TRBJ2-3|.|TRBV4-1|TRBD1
CASSQDRGRDTQYF
TGCGCCAGCAGCCAAGATAGGGGGCGAGATACGCAGTATTTT
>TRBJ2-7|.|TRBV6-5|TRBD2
CASREAGGSYEQYF
TGTGCCAGCAGGGAAGCGGGGGGATCCTACGAGCAGTACTTC
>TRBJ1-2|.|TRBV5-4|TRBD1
CASSVRTGSGGYTF
TGTGCCAGCAGCGTAAGGACAGGGAGCGGCGGCTACACCTTC
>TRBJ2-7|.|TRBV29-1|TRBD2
CSVEAGGRYEQYF
TGCAGCGTTGAGGCGGGAGGGCGTTACGAGCAGTACTTC
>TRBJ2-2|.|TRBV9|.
CASSVVSGTGELFF
TGTGCCAGCAGCGTAGTTTCAGGGACCGGGGAGCTGTTTTTT
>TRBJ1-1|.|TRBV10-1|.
CASSESGVQTEAFF
TGCGCCAGCAGTGAGTCAGGGGTTCAAACTGAAGCTTTCTTT
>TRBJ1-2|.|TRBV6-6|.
CASHSGSPYGYTF
TGTGCCAGCCATTCGGGCTCGCCGTATGGCTACACCTTC
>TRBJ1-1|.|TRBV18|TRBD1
CASSPMGGTGVTEAFF
TGTGCCAGCTCACCCATGGGAGGGACAGGGGTCACTGAAGCTTTCTTT
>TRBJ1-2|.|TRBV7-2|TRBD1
CASSPQIRTGANYGYTF
TGTGCCAGCAGCCCTCAGATCAGGACAGGGGCTAACTATGGCTACACCTTC
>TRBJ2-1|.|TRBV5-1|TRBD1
CASSLRTGDYEQFF
TGCGCCAGCAGCCTCCGGACAGGGGATTATGAGCAGTTCTTC
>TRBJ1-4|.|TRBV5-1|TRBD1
CASSLGPGQPEKLFF
TGCGCCAGCAGCTTGGGGCCGGGACAGCCCGAAAAACTGTTTTTT
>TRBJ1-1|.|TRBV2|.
CASSQNTEAFF
TGTGCCAGCAGTCAAAACACTGAAGCTTTCTTT
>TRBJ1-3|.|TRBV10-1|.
CASSESKQEYSGNTIYF
TGCGCCAGCAGTGAGTCGAAGCAGGAGTACTCTGGAAACACCATATATTTT
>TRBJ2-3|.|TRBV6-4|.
CASSDQYTDTQYF
TGTGCCAGCAGTGACCAGTACACAGATACGCAGTATTTT
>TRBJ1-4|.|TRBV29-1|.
CSVAASGLNEKLFF
TGCAGCGTCGCCGCGTCGGGTCTGAATGAAAAACTGTTTTTT
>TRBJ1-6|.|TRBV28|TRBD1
CASSQQGQGANSPLHF
TGTGCCAGCAGCCAACAGGGACAGGGGGCGAATTCACCCCTCCACTTT
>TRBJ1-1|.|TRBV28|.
CASRSFSQEAFF
TGTGCCAGCCGTTCCTTTTCCCAGGAAGCTTTCTTT
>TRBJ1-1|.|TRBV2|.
CASSWGATEAFF
TGTGCCAGCAGTTGGGGGGCCACTGAAGCTTTCTTT
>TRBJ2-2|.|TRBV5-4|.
CASSPEQGIPGELFF
TGTGCCAGCAGCCCGGAACAGGGTATCCCCGGGGAGCTGTTTTTT
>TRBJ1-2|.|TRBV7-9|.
CASSLATGINYGYTF
TGTGCCAGCAGCTTAGCGACGGGAATCAACTATGGCTACACCTTC
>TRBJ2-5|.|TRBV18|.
CASSPLPQGTQYF
TGTGCCAGCTCACCCCTCCCGCAGGGAACCCAGTACTTC
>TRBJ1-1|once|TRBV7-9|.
CASSLYENTEAFF
TGTGCCAGCAGCTTGTACGAGAACACTGAAGCTTTCTTT
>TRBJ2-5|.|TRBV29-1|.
CSVELTLETQYF
TGCAGCGTTGAATTGACCCTAGAGACCCAGTACTTC